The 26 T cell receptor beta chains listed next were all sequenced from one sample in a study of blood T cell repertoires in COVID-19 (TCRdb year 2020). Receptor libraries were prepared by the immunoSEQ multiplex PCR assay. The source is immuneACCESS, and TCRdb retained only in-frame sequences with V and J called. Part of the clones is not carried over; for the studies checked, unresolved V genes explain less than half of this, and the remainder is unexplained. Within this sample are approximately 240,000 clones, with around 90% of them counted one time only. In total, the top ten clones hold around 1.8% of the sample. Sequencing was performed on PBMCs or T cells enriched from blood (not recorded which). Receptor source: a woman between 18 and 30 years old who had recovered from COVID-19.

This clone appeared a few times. CDR3 amino acids: CASSSLAVNQPQHF. The CDR3 nucleotides read TGTGCCAGCAGTTCGCTGGCGGTCAATCAGCCCCAGCATTTT. The genes are TRBV7-8 and TRBJ1-5; D is ambiguous. V was pared by 6 bases and J by 3 bases, with 12 bases between. The length of the CDR3 is 14 residues. The germline V gene encodes CDR1 SGHVS and CDR2 FQNEAQ.

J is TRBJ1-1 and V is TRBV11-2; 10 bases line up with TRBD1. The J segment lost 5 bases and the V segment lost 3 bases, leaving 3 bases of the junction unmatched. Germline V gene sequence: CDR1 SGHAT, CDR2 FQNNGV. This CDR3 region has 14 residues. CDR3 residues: CASSLGQGRTEAFF. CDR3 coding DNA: TGTGCCAGCAGCTTGGGACAGGGGAGAACTGAAGCTTTCTTT.

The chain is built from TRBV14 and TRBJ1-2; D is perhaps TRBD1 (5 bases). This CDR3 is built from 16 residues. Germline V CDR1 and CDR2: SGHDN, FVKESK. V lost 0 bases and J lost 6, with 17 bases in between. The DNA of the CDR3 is TGTGCCAGCAGCCAAGATTCGGCAGGGTCACGGGATGGCTACACCTTC. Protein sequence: CASSQDSAGSRDGYTF.

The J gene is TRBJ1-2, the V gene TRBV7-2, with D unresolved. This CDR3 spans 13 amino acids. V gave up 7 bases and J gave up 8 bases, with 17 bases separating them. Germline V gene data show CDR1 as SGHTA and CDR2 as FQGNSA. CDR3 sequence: CASTARRLGGYTF. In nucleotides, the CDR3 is TGTGCCAGCACCGCTCGGAGGTTAGGGGGCTACACCTTC.

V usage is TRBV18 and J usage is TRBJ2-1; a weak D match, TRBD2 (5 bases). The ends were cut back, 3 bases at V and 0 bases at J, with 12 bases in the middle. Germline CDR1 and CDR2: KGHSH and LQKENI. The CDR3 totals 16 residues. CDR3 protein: CASSPTMRSSYNEQFF. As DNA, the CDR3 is TGTGCCAGCTCACCGACTATGAGGAGCTCCTACAATGAGCAGTTCTTC.

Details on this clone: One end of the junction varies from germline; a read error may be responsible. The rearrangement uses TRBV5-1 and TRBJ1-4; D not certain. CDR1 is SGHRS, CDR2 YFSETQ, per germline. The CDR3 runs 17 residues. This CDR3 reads CASSLGRIRATNEKLFF. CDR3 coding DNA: TGCGCCAGCAGCTTGGGGCGGATCAGAGCAACTAATGAGAAACTGTTTTTT.

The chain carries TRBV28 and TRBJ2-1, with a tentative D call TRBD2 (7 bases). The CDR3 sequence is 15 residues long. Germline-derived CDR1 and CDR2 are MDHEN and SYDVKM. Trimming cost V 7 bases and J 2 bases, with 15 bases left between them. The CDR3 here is CASIRMGGPYNEQFF. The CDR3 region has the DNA TGTGCCAGCATTCGAATGGGGGGGCCCTACAATGAGCAGTTCTTC.

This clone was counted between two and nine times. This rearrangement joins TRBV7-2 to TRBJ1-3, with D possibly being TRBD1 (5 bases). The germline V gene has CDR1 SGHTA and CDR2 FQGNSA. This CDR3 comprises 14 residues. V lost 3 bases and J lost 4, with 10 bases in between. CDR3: CASSLGGSGNTIYF. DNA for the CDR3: TGTGCCAGCAGCTTGGGGGGGTCCGGAAACACCATATATTTT.

The CDR3 DNA reads TGCGCCACGGCTAGCATCACCACAGATACGCAGTATTTT. The encoded protein is CATASITTDTQYF. The V and J genes are TRBV5-1 and TRBJ2-3; a weak D match, TRBD2 (5 bases). CDR3 length: 13 residues. Germline V gene data show CDR1 as SGHRS and CDR2 as YFSETQ. Trimming pared 9 bases from V and 2 bases from J, leaving 13 bases between.

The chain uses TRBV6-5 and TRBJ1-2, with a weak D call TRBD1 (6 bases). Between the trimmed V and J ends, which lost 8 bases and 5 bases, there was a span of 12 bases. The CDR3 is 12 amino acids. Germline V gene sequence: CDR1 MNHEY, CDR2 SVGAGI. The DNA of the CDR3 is TGTGCCAGCTCGGACAGTACTTATGGCTACACCTTC. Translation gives CASSDSTYGYTF.

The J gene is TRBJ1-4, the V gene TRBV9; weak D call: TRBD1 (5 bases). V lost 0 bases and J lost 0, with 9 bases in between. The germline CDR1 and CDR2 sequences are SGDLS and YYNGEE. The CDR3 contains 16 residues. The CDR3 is CASSVVGASTNEKLFF. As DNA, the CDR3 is TGTGCCAGCAGCGTAGTAGGGGCCTCAACTAATGAAAAACTGTTTTTT.

Here the CDR3 reads CASSIGSDYGYTF. Written as DNA, the CDR3 is TGTGCCAGTAGTATTGGCTCAGACTATGGCTACACCTTC. The genes are TRBV19 and TRBJ1-2; D call uncertain. The V and J ends lost 3 bases and 3 bases respectively, with 8 bases between them. Germline assignment: CDR1 LNHDA and CDR2 SQIVND (reference sequence). The CDR3 sequence is 13 residues long.

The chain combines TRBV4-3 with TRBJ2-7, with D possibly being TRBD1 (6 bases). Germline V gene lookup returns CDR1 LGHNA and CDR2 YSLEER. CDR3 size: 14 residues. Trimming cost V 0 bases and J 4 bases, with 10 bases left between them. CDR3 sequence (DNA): TGCGCCAGCAGCCAAGAGGACAGAAGTTACGAGCAGTACTTC. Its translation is CASSQEDRSYEQYF.

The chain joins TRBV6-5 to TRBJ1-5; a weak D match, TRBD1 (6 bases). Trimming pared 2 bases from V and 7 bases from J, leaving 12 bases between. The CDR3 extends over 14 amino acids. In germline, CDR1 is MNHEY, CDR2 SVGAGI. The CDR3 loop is CASSYTGYEQPQHF. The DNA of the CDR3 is TGTGCCAGCAGTTACACAGGGTACGAACAGCCCCAGCATTTT.

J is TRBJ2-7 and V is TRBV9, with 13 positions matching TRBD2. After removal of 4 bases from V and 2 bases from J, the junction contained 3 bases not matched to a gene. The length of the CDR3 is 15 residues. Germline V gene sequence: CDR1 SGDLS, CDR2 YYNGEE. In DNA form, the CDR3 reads TGTGCCAGCAGCTTAGGGACTAGCGGGACCTACGAGCAGTACTTC. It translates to CASSLGTSGTYEQYF.

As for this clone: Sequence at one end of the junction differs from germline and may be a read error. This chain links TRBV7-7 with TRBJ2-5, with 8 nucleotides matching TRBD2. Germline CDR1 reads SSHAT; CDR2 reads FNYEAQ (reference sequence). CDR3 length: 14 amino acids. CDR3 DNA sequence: TGTGCTAGCAGCTTAAATAGCGGGATTGAGACCCAGTACTTC. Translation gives CASSLNSGIETQYF.

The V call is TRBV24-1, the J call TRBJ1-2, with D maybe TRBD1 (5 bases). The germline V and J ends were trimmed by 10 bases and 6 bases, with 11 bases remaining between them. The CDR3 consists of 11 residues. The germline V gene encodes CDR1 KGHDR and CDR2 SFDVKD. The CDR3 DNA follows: TGTGCCACTTCGCAGGGTGATGGCTACACCTTC. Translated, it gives CATSQGDGYTF.

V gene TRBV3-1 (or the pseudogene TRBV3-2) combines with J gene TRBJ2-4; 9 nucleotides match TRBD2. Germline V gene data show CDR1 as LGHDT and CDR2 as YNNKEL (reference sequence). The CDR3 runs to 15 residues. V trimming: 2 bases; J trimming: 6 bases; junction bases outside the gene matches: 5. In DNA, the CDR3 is TGTGCCAGCAGCCAAAAGCGGGAGGATACAAACATTCAGTACTTC. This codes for CASSQKREDTNIQYF.

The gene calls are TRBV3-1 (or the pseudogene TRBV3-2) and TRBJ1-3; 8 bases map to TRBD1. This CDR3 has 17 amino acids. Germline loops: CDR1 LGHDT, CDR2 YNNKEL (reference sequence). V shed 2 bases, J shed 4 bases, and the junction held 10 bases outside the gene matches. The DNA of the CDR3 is TGTGCCAGCAGCCAATATACAGGGGGAAGATCCGGAAACACCATATATTTT. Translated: CASSQYTGGRSGNTIYF.

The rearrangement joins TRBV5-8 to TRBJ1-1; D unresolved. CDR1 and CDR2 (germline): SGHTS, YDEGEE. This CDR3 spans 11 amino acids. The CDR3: CAPGSGTEAFF. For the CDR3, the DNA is TGTGCGCCGGGAAGCGGGACTGAAGCTTTCTTT.

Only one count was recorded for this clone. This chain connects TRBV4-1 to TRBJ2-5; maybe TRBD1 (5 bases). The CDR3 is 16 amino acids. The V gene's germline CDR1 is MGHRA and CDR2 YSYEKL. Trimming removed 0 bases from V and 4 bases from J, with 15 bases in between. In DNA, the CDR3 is TGCGCCAGCAGCCAAGAGGACCAGGGTTACTCAGAGACCCAGTACTTC. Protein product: CASSQEDQGYSETQYF.

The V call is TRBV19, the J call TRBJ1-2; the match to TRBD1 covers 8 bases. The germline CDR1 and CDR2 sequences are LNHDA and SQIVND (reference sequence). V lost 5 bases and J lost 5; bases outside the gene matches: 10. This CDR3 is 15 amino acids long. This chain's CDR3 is CASSSWTGYGYGYTF. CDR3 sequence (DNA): TGTGCCAGTAGTTCATGGACAGGGTATGGGTATGGCTACACCTTC.

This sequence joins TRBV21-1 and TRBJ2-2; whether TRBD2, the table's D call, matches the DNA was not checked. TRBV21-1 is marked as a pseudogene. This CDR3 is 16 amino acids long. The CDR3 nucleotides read TGTGCCAGCAGCCCTTGGGGGGGGCTGAACACCGGGGAGCTGTTTTTT. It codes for CASSPWGGLNTGELFF.

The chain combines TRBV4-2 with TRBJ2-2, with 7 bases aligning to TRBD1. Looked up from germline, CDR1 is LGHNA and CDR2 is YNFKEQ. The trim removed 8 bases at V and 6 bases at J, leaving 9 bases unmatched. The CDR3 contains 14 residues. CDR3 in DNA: TGTGCCAGCGGGACAGCCGCGCGGCCCGGGGAGCTGTTTTTT. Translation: CASGTAARPGELFF.

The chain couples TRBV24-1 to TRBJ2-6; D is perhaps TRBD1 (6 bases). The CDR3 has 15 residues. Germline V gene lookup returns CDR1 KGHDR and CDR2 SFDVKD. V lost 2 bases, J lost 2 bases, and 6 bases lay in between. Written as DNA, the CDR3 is TGTGCCACCAGTGATTACAGGGCTGGGGCCAACGTCCTGACTTTC. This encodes CATSDYRAGANVLTF.

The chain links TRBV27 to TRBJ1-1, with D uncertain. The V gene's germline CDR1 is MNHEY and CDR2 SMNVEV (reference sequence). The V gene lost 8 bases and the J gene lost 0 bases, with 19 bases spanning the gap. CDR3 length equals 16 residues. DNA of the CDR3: TGTGCCAGCCCGCCGCCACACACCCCCTTGAACACTGAAGCTTTCTTT. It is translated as CASPPPHTPLNTEAFF.